The next 13 T cell receptor beta chains were all read from a single sample in a study of T-cell memory formation after mild COVID-19. TCRdb called the 5' RACE reads again in MiXCR, with one record for every CDR3 protein. The sample contains hundreds of thousands of distinct CDR3 sequences, approximately 15% of which appear only once. Sample: PBMCs or a T cell subset sorted from them (not recorded which). These receptors were taken from a man younger than 35 who had mild COVID-19 (a few samples of this study predate the infection). Cell type and time point are not known.

The gene calls are TRBV6-2 or TRBV6-3 and TRBJ2-5; D is possibly TRBD2 (5 bases). The CDR3 contains 15 residues. V lost 3 bases and J 7 bases, leaving 18 bases between the germline ends. CDR1 and CDR2 (germline): MNHEY, SVGEGT. The CDR3 nucleotides read TGTGCCAGCAGTTATACTCCGGGGTCCGTAGGGACCCAGTACTTC. This encodes CASSYTPGSVGTQYF.

The V gene is TRBV7-2, the J gene TRBJ1-1, with a tentative D call TRBD1 (5 bases). The CDR3 is 16 residues long. CDR1 is SGHTA and CDR2 is FQGNSA in the germline V gene. V was clipped by 5 bases and J by 0 bases, with 16 bases between them. The CDR3 reads CASSPEPGRMNTEAFF. CDR3 bases: TGTGCCAGCAGCCCTGAACCGGGGCGGATGAACACTGAAGCTTTCTTT.

The chain combines TRBV14 with TRBJ1-5; 9 positions match TRBD1. There are 15 residues in the CDR3. Trimming removed 4 bases from V and 2 bases from J; junction bases left unmatched: 3. Germline V gene data show CDR1 as SGHDN and CDR2 as FVKESK. The CDR3 nucleotides read TGTGCCAGCAGCCGGGGACAGGGAGGCAATCAGCCCCAGCATTTT. Translated: CASSRGQGGNQPQHF.

This chain links TRBV4-3 with TRBJ2-5; D could derive from TRBD1 or TRBD2 (5 bases each). CDR1 LGHNA and CDR2 YSLEER come from the germline V gene. CDR3 length: 18 amino acids. Deletions cut 0 bases from V and 9 bases from J, with 26 bases between. This CDR3 reads CASSQEVRGGYSLGAQYF. The CDR3 bases are TGCGCCAGCAGCCAAGAAGTTCGGGGCGGCTACTCGTTGGGGGCCCAGTACTTC.

The chain employs TRBV6-2 or TRBV6-3 and TRBJ2-3; 8 bases fit TRBD2. Germline lookup yields CDR1 MNHEY and CDR2 SVGEGT. The CDR3 has 14 residues. The junction had 12 bases not matched to a gene; V was cut back by 7 bases and J by 9 bases. The CDR3 DNA reads TGTGCCAGCACTCCTACCACCTTAGCGGGGACGCAGTATTTT. Translation gives CASTPTTLAGTQYF.

This clonotype occurred a few times. This sequence joins TRBV4-2 and TRBJ2-3; 9 bases fit TRBD2. Germline assignment: CDR1 LGHNA and CDR2 YNFKEQ. The J segment lost 2 bases and the V segment lost 1 base, leaving 4 bases of the junction unmatched. CDR3 size: 16 residues. The CDR3 protein is CASSQAGLAPTDTQYF. The CDR3 nucleotides are TGTGCCAGCAGCCAAGCGGGACTAGCCCCCACAGATACGCAGTATTTT.

This clonotype was picked up many times. The chain couples TRBV3-1 to TRBJ2-3, with 9 bases matching TRBD1. CDR1 is LGHDT, CDR2 YNNKEL, per germline (reference sequence). The CDR3 is 16 residues long. V lost 2 bases and J lost 3; bases outside the gene matches: 6. In nucleotides, the CDR3 is TGTGCCAGCAGCCAACACGGGACAGGGTTAACAGATACGCAGTATTTT. It translates to CASSQHGTGLTDTQYF.

The sample holds a few counts of this clonotype. V is TRBV5-1 and J is TRBJ2-3; weak D call: TRBD2 (5 bases). The V gene lost 0 bases and the J gene lost 0 bases, with 11 bases spanning the gap. Looked up from germline, CDR1 is SGHRS and CDR2 is YFSETQ. CDR3 length: 16 amino acids. The CDR3 nucleotides read TGCGCCAGCAGCTTGGAATGGACTTCTAGCACAGATACGCAGTATTTT. The encoded protein is CASSLEWTSSTDTQYF.

The V call is TRBV12-2, the J call TRBJ1-2; the DNA was not compared with TRBD1, the D call given in the table. TRBV12-2 is a known pseudogene. The CDR3 is made up of 14 amino acids. In DNA, the CDR3 is TGTGCAAGTCGCTTATACGGGGGAAGAAGGGGCTACACCTTC. Its protein is CASRLYGGRRGYTF.

Many counts were recorded for this clonotype. The genes are TRBV5-5 and TRBJ1-4; D gene uncertain. Trimming cost V 0 bases and J 8 bases, with 8 bases left between them. The CDR3 is 13 residues long. Germline V gene lookup returns CDR1 SGHKS and CDR2 YYEKEE (reference sequence). In DNA, the CDR3 is TGTGCCAGCAGCTTGGGAATGTCGGAAAAACTGTTTTTT. Its translation is CASSLGMSEKLFF.

This clonotype has just a few counts. The chain couples TRBV15 to TRBJ2-5; D not resolved. Trimming stripped 3 bases from V and 2 bases from J, with 7 bases between. Germline CDR1 LNHNV, CDR2 YYDKDF (reference sequence). This CDR3 is built from 13 residues. The CDR3 region has the DNA TGTGCCACCAGCAGCAGGAGACAAGAGACCCAGTACTTC. The encoded protein is CATSSRRQETQYF.

The chain joins TRBV7-9 to TRBJ1-1, with D perhaps matching TRBD1 (5 bases). The germline V gene has CDR1 SEHNR and CDR2 FQNEAQ (reference sequence). V shed 5 bases and J shed 6 bases, with 19 bases lying between them. The CDR3 sequence is 15 residues long. The CDR3 DNA sequence: TGTGCCAGCAGCGGGACCGGGACTGCAGGGTCTGAAGCTTTCTTT. Translated: CASSGTGTAGSEAFF.

The rearrangement joins TRBV15 to TRBJ2-3; 7 positions match TRBD2. J gave up 2 bases and V 4 bases, and 6 bases lay outside the gene matches. Germline loops: CDR1 LNHNV, CDR2 YYDKDF (reference sequence). The CDR3 sequence is 15 residues long. As DNA, the CDR3 is TGTGCCACCAGCACACGACGGGGGGACACAGATACGCAGTATTTT. It encodes CATSTRRGDTDTQYF.